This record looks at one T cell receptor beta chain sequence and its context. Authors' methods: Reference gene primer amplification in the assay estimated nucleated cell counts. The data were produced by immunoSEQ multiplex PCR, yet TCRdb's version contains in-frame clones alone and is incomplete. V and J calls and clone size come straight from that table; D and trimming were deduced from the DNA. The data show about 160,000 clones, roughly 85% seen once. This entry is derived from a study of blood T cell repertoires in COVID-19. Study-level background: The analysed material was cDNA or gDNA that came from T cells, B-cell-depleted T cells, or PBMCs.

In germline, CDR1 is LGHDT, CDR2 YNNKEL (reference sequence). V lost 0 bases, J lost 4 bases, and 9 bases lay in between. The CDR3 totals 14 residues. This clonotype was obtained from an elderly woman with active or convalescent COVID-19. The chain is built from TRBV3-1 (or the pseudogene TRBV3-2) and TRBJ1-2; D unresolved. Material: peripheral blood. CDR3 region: CASSQDMTGYGYTF. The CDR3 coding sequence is TGTGCCAGCAGCCAAGATATGACGGGCTATGGCTACACCTTC.